The 8 T cell receptor beta chains given below trace back to one sample, sequenced in a study of OX40 agonist ivuxolimab in advanced cancers. Only in-frame clones appear in the TCRdb table, and some are missing; sequencing was by immunoSEQ multiplex PCR. The repertoire holds 25,000 to 40,000 clones, with around 87% as singletons. The material was CD4+ or CD8+ T cells sorted from blood, obtained in a trial of the OX40 agonist ivuxolimab. These receptors all come from an adult with an advanced solid tumor such as melanoma, head and neck, liver or kidney cancer.

The V gene is TRBV5-1, the J gene TRBJ2-5; D may match TRBD1 or TRBD2 (5 bases each). V dropped 4 bases and J dropped 1 base, with 11 bases sitting between them. The germline gives CDR1 SGHRS, CDR2 YFSETQ. The CDR3 has 14 amino acids. CDR3 protein: CASSNPGPQETQYF. The CDR3 bases are TGCGCCAGCAGCAACCCGGGACCCCAAGAGACCCAGTACTTC.

The chain recombines TRBV28 with TRBJ1-2, with D perhaps TRBD1 (5 bases). Germline CDR1 reads MDHEN; CDR2 reads SYDVKM. The V end was cut by 6 bases, the J end by 4 bases, with 24 bases between. The CDR3 is 17 amino acids. In DNA form, the CDR3 reads TGTGCCAGCAGCTTGCAGGGACCTCCGGTCGGGGGCTATGGCTACACCTTC. This encodes CASSLQGPPVGGYGYTF.

The chain joins TRBV7-2 to TRBJ1-1; 7 bases agree with TRBD1. Germline CDR1 SGHTA, CDR2 FQGNSA. The CDR3 contains 15 residues. V trimming: 4 bases; J trimming: 1 base; junction bases outside the gene matches: 6. The CDR3 region has the DNA TGTGCCAGCAGCTGGGGACAGCCCTCGAACACTGAAGCTTTCTTT. It codes for CASSWGQPSNTEAFF.

This clone is a singleton in its sample. The chain couples TRBV4-2 to TRBJ2-1; the D gene is possibly TRBD2 (5 bases). Trimming pared 0 bases from V and 10 bases from J, leaving 19 bases between. CDR3 size: 16 residues. Germline-derived CDR1 and CDR2 are LGHNA and YNFKEQ. The CDR3 coding sequence is TGTGCCAGCAGCCAAGATTTAAGCGGACGTAAGCTCGAGCAGTTCTTC. Protein: CASSQDLSGRKLEQFF.

The CDR3 sequence is CASGRDTQYF. DNA of the CDR3: TGTGCCAGCGGGCGGGATACGCAGTATTTT. J is TRBJ2-3 and V is TRBV5-4; unclear D gene. Trimming pared 7 bases from V and 6 bases from J, leaving 6 bases between. The CDR3 is 10 residues long. CDR1 is SGHNT and CDR2 is YYREEE in the germline V gene (reference sequence).

The genes are TRBV6-5 and TRBJ1-4, with TRBD1 as a possible D gene (6 bases). Per germline, CDR1 MNHEY and CDR2 SVGAGI. Between the trimmed V and J ends, which lost 6 bases and 8 bases, there was a span of 16 bases. The CDR3 sequence is 14 residues long. The CDR3: CASSPDSGGEKLFF. CDR3 DNA: TGTGCCAGCAGCCCGGACAGCGGTGGCGAAAAACTGTTTTTT.

This sequence joins TRBV2 and TRBJ2-5, with TRBD1 identical over 7 bases. The CDR3 is 15 amino acids. Germline lookup yields CDR1 SNHLY and CDR2 FYNNEI. Trimming cost V 6 bases and J 6 bases; bases outside gene matches: 13. The CDR3 nucleotides read TGTGCCAGCAGGTCCCCCGCGACAGGGCGGAAGACCCAGTACTTC. Translation gives CASRSPATGRKTQYF.

The rearrangement joins TRBV19 to TRBJ2-7; 8 bases map to TRBD1. The CDR3 length is 14 residues. V gave up 3 bases and J gave up 4 bases; unmatched junction bases: 5. Looked up from germline, CDR1 is LNHDA and CDR2 is SQIVND (reference sequence). The CDR3 loop reads CASSIADRVYEQYF. The CDR3 nucleotides read TGTGCCAGTAGTATCGCGGACAGGGTTTACGAGCAGTACTTC.